This paragraph reports one TCR beta chain. Other DNA sequences of this sample code for an identical CDR3. This entry is derived from a study of blood T cell repertoires in COVID-19. Clones were sequenced by immunoSEQ multiplex PCR, and TCRdb holds only the in-frame ones, with some missing. This sample has about 260,000 clones, with 75% to 90% found just once. The receptor comes from a woman aged 45-60 years who had recovered from COVID-19. The sequencing sample was made of peripheral blood.

The CDR3: CATSRGQGAYEQYF. Written as DNA, the CDR3 is TGTGCCACCAGCCGAGGACAGGGGGCGTACGAGCAGTACTTC. The rearrangement uses TRBV15 and TRBJ2-7; 11 nucleotides match TRBD1. Germline V gene sequence: CDR1 LNHNV, CDR2 YYDKDF (reference sequence). The CDR3 totals 14 residues. Losses at the gene ends were 5 bases for V and 4 bases for J; bases not matched to a gene: 4.